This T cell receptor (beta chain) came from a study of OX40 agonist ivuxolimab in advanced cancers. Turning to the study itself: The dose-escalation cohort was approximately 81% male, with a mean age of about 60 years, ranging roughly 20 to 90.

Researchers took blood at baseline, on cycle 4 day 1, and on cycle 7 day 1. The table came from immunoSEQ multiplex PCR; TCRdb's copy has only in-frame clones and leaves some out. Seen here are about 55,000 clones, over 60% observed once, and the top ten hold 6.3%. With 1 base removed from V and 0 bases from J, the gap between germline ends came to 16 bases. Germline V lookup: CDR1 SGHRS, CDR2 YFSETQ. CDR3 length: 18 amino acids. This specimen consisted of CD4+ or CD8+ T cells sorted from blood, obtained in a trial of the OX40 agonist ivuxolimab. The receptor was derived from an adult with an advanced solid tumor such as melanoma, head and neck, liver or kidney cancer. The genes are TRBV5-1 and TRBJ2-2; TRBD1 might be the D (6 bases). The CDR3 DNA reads TGCGCCAGCAGCTTGATATTGGACAGCCGCACGAACACCGGGGAGCTGTTTTTT. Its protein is CASSLILDSRTNTGELFF.